What follows are 28 T cell receptor beta chains derived from one specimen sequenced in a study of shared clonotypes between healthy human individuals. Assay used: immunoSEQ multiplex PCR; TCRdb lists only in-frame clones, some missing. The sample comprises 2 million to 3 million clones, around 90% of which are singletons, and under 0.15% rests with the top ten. Source material: naive CD4+ T cells sorted from blood. Subset of the sample: CD45RA+ positively selected. The receptors shown here come from a man aged 18 to 30 in good health.

V is TRBV6-5 and J is TRBJ2-7; the D call may be TRBD1 or TRBD2 (5 bases each). Germline V gene data show CDR1 as MNHEY and CDR2 as SVGAGI. The CDR3 loop spans 15 amino acids. Trimming left V 5 bases short and J 2 bases short, with 16 bases between. CDR3 coding DNA: TGTGCCAGCAGTACGACCGGGACGGGTACCTACGAGCAGTACTTC. As protein: CASSTTGTGTYEQYF.

V is TRBV27 and J is TRBJ2-7; D not certain. CDR1 and CDR2 from the germline V gene are MNHEY and SMNVEV (reference sequence). V was clipped by 5 bases and J by 3 bases, with 11 bases between them. CDR3 length: 13 amino acids. The CDR3 bases are TGTGCCAGCAGTGGTCGGCAGCACTACGAGCAGTACTTC. Translation: CASSGRQHYEQYF.

J is TRBJ2-3 and V is TRBV5-1; 12 nucleotides agree with TRBD2. The J segment lost 3 bases and the V segment lost 2 bases, leaving 10 bases of the junction unmatched. The V gene's germline CDR1 is SGHRS and CDR2 YFSETQ. This CDR3 contains 18 residues. CDR3 sequence reads: CASSFSLRLAGETDTQYF. In nucleotides, the CDR3 is TGCGCCAGCAGCTTCTCCTTAAGACTAGCGGGAGAGACAGATACGCAGTATTTT.

The V and J genes are TRBV28 and TRBJ1-5; the D gene is possibly TRBD1 (5 bases). Germline values: CDR1 MDHEN, CDR2 SYDVKM. This CDR3 spans 15 amino acids. Between the trimmed V and J ends, which lost 6 bases and 5 bases, there was a span of 17 bases. CDR3: CASSLGDAGHQPQHF. In nucleotides, the CDR3 is TGTGCCAGCAGCCTCGGGGACGCAGGTCATCAGCCCCAGCATTTT.

The chain joins TRBV2 to TRBJ1-5, with D tentatively TRBD1 (5 bases). This CDR3 contains 14 residues. CDR1 SNHLY and CDR2 FYNNEI come from the germline V gene. Trimming removed 6 bases at V and 2 bases at J, with 11 bases between. This CDR3 reads CASRVRGGNQPQHF. CDR3 in DNA: TGTGCCAGCAGGGTAAGGGGAGGCAATCAGCCCCAGCATTTT.

The chain couples TRBV10-1 to TRBJ1-2; no clear D. The CDR3 totals 11 residues. Germline CDR1 WNHNN, CDR2 SYGVQD (reference sequence). Between the trimmed V and J ends, which lost 10 bases and 5 bases, there was a span of 11 bases. CDR3 sequence (DNA): TGCGCCACCAAGTCCGGATATGGCTACACCTTC. Residues: CATKSGYGYTF.

V is TRBV6-5 and J is TRBJ2-2; D remains ambiguous. Trimming pared 8 bases from V and 1 base from J, leaving 14 bases between. The CDR3 runs 15 residues. Looked up from germline, CDR1 is MNHEY and CDR2 is SVGAGI. Written as DNA, the CDR3 is TGTGCCAGCGCAAAGTGGCCTCTGAACACCGGGGAGCTGTTTTTT. It yields the protein CASAKWPLNTGELFF.

V is TRBV5-1 and J is TRBJ2-5, with D perhaps matching TRBD1 (5 bases). The CDR3 is 16 amino acids. V shed 4 bases and J shed 1 base, with 17 bases lying between them. Per germline, CDR1 SGHRS and CDR2 YFSETQ. The CDR3 is CASSPGQGPSQETQYF. The CDR3, as DNA: TGCGCCAGCAGCCCAGGACAAGGACCCTCCCAAGAGACCCAGTACTTC.

V gene TRBV4-3 combines with J gene TRBJ2-3; TRBD1 agrees at 9 bases. This CDR3 contains 18 residues. The V segment lost 4 bases and the J segment 3 bases; nucleotides outside the gene matches: 14. From germline, CDR1 is LGHNA and CDR2 YSLEER. The CDR3 spells CASSRVGIGTGKTDTQYF. For the CDR3, the DNA is TGCGCCAGCAGCCGAGTTGGGATAGGGACAGGGAAAACAGATACGCAGTATTTT.

The chain couples TRBV19 to TRBJ2-7; TRBD1 agrees at 11 bases. The V gene's germline CDR1 is LNHDA and CDR2 SQIVND (reference sequence). This CDR3 region has 16 residues. The ends lost 4 bases at V and 1 base at J; junction bases unmatched: 6. CDR3 residues: CASSNLGTGGSYEQYF. Written as DNA, the CDR3 is TGTGCCAGTAGTAACCTGGGGACAGGGGGTTCCTACGAGCAGTACTTC.

V is TRBV5-1 and J is TRBJ2-2; 10 nucleotides align to TRBD2. This CDR3 contains 18 residues. With 0 bases clipped from V and 5 bases from J, the junction kept 10 bases outside the gene matches. Germline-derived CDR1 and CDR2 are SGHRS and YFSETQ. Here the CDR3 DNA reads TGCGCCAGCAGCTTGGCCCCTAGCGGGAGATTTCAAACCGGGGAGCTGTTTTTT. Its translation is CASSLAPSGRFQTGELFF.

The rearrangement uses TRBV6-1 and TRBJ1-1, with D perhaps TRBD1 (6 bases). V lost 8 bases and J 4 bases, leaving 20 bases between the germline ends. There are 15 residues in the CDR3. The germline V gene encodes CDR1 MNHNS and CDR2 SASEGT. CDR3: CASGLTGSLGTEAFF. CDR3 DNA: TGTGCCAGCGGACTAACAGGGTCGCTTGGCACTGAAGCTTTCTTT.

The rearrangement joins TRBV5-1 to TRBJ2-1, with unresolved D. There are 15 residues in the CDR3. Between the trimmed V and J ends, which lost 1 base and 2 bases, there was a span of 10 bases. The germline V gene has CDR1 SGHRS and CDR2 YFSETQ. The CDR3 DNA follows: TGCGCCAGCAGCTTGCGCGGATTGCCCTACAATGAGCAGTTCTTC. It translates to CASSLRGLPYNEQFF. The full variable domain, in which reference TRBV5-1 and TRBJ2-1 provide the parts outside the CDR3, is KAGVTQTPRYLIKTRGQQVTLSCSPISGHRSVSWYQQTPGQGLQFLFEYFSETQRNKGNFPGRFSGRQFSNSRSEMNVSTLELGDSALYLCASSLRGLPYNEQFFGPGTRLTVL.

This chain links TRBV2 with TRBJ1-4; D is unclear. Trimming stripped 6 bases from V and 3 bases from J, with 14 bases between. CDR3 size: 15 residues. Germline values: CDR1 SNHLY, CDR2 FYNNEI. Written as DNA, the CDR3 is TGTGCCAGCAGAGACGTCGGGGAAGCTAATGAAAAACTGTTTTTT. It is translated as CASRDVGEANEKLFF. The entire variable domain, with the rest obtained from reference TRBV2 and TRBJ1-4, is as follows: EPEVTQTPSHQVTQMGQEVILRCVPISNHLYFYWYRQILGQKVEFLVSFYNNEISEKSEIFDDQFSVERPDGSNFTLKIRSTKLEDSAMYFCASRDVGEANEKLFFGSGTQLSVL.

As DNA, the CDR3 is TGCGCCAGCAGCCCCATGACGGGGACCACTGAAGCTTTCTTT. As protein: CASSPMTGTTEAFF. The gene calls are TRBV10-1 and TRBJ1-1; a weak D match, TRBD1 (5 bases). V lost 6 bases and J lost 4, with 15 bases in between. The CDR3 consists of 14 residues. CDR1 is WNHNN, CDR2 SYGVQD, per germline (reference sequence).

A note on this clone: The sample holds other DNA sequences that translate to the same CDR3. This chain links TRBV18 with TRBJ1-1, with a tentative D call TRBD1 (6 bases). V lost 5 bases to trimming and J lost 1 base, with 8 bases between them. The germline CDR1 and CDR2 sequences are KGHSH and LQKENI. This CDR3 has 13 residues. CDR3 coding DNA: TGTGCCAGCTCATCGGGACAGAACACTGAAGCTTTCTTT. Its translation: CASSSGQNTEAFF.

The chain links TRBV27 to TRBJ1-2; D may be TRBD1 (5 bases). V was shortened by 5 bases and J by 8 bases, with 15 bases between the two germline ends. The CDR3 is made up of 13 amino acids. Germline lookup yields CDR1 MNHEY and CDR2 SMNVEV (reference sequence). CDR3 bases: TGTGCCAGCAGTCCGAACCAGGGAGCGGGCTACACCTTC. Residues: CASSPNQGAGYTF.

The gene calls are TRBV18 and TRBJ1-1; D remains unclear. Trimming took 11 bases from V and 0 from J, leaving 7 bases between them. CDR1 and CDR2 (germline): KGHSH, LQKENI. The CDR3 runs to 11 residues. The CDR3 DNA follows: TGTGCCGTGGAGGTGAACACTGAAGCTTTCTTT. Its protein is CAVEVNTEAFF.

V is TRBV28 and J is TRBJ2-7, with D possibly matching TRBD1 (5 bases). The CDR3 length is 15 residues. Germline V gene lookup returns CDR1 MDHEN and CDR2 SYDVKM. V lost 8 bases and J lost 0, with 17 bases in between. The CDR3 sequence: CASGLPRASSYEQYF. CDR3 DNA sequence: TGTGCCAGCGGCCTGCCCAGGGCGAGCTCCTACGAGCAGTACTTC.

This chain connects TRBV28 to TRBJ1-6; the D gene is possibly TRBD1 (5 bases). Germline V lookup: CDR1 MDHEN, CDR2 SYDVKM. V lost 6 bases to trimming and J lost 14 bases, with 17 bases between them. This CDR3 comprises 13 residues. The CDR3 nucleotides are TGTGCCAGCAGCCTAGGAGCAGGGAAATCCCTCCACTTT. Translated, it gives CASSLGAGKSLHF.

The table lists this clone with a count of one. The chain joins TRBV6-1 to TRBJ1-4; D is undetermined. Germline CDR1 reads MNHNS; CDR2 reads SASEGT. Trimming removed 0 bases from V and 8 bases from J, with 10 bases in between. The CDR3 is made up of 14 amino acids. The CDR3: CASSEADLGEKLFF. In DNA, the CDR3 is TGTGCCAGCAGTGAAGCTGACCTGGGGGAAAAACTGTTTTTT.

The chain links TRBV28 to TRBJ2-7; TRBD2 is a possible D gene (5 bases). Germline loops: CDR1 MDHEN, CDR2 SYDVKM. V was cut by 5 bases and J by 2 bases, with 10 bases left in between. The CDR3 contains 13 residues. The CDR3 region has the DNA TGTGCCAGCAGTCGCATACTAGCCTACGAGCAGTACTTC. Its protein is CASSRILAYEQYF.

This rearrangement joins TRBV6-1 to TRBJ2-6; no clear D. V lost 10 bases and J lost 0, with 7 bases in between. The CDR3 length is 13 residues. Germline CDR1 MNHNS, CDR2 SASEGT. This chain's CDR3 is CATLPSGANVLTF. The CDR3 bases are TGTGCCACCCTCCCCTCTGGGGCCAACGTCCTGACTTTC.

The chain couples TRBV14 to TRBJ2-7; D not certain. This CDR3 has 15 residues. Germline lookup yields CDR1 SGHDN and CDR2 FVKESK. Between the trimmed V and J ends, which lost 4 bases and 7 bases, there was a span of 20 bases. Written as DNA, the CDR3 is TGTGCCAGCAGCCTTTCGGGCTCCAGTTTAAGGGAGCAGTACTTC. It specifies CASSLSGSSLREQYF.

The gene calls are TRBV2 and TRBJ2-5; no firm D call. The CDR3 totals 15 residues. CDR1 SNHLY and CDR2 FYNNEI come from the germline V gene. With 7 bases removed from V and 4 bases from J, the gap between germline ends came to 19 bases. The CDR3 DNA is TGTGCCAGCACTGGACCAGAAGAACTGGGAGAGACCCAGTACTTC. It specifies CASTGPEELGETQYF.

This sequence joins TRBV29-1 and TRBJ2-3; D call uncertain. Germline V gene lookup returns CDR1 SQVTM and CDR2 ANQGSEA. Trimming cost V 8 bases and J 4 bases, with 10 bases left between them. The CDR3 totals 11 residues. Written as DNA, the CDR3 is TGCAGCATCAAAGGCCCAGATACGCAGTATTTT. The encoded protein is CSIKGPDTQYF.

Notes on this clone: Other DNA sequences in the sample encode the same CDR3. The chain joins TRBV4-3 to TRBJ2-2; TRBD2 agrees at 7 bases. V lost 0 bases and J lost 1; bases outside the gene matches: 2. Germline-derived CDR1 and CDR2 are LGHNA and YSLEER. This CDR3 spans 16 amino acids. The CDR3 bases are TGCGCCAGCAGCCAAGAGGCGGGAGTGAACACCGGGGAGCTGTTTTTT. It specifies CASSQEAGVNTGELFF.

The genes are TRBV6-6 and TRBJ2-5; D is perhaps TRBD2 (6 bases). The germline gives CDR1 MNHNY, CDR2 SVGAGI (reference sequence). The CDR3 sequence is 14 residues long. V lost 7 bases to trimming and J lost 3 bases, with 15 bases between them. CDR3 coding DNA: TGTGCCAGCACCAACGAGTGGGGGGAAGAGACCCAGTACTTC. It specifies CASTNEWGEETQYF.